The sequence of this T cell receptor (beta chain) was determined in a study of T cell repertoires in cytomegalovirus infection. From the reads, TCRdb called clonotypes with MiXCR, one entry per CDR3 protein. The sample has tens of thousands of distinct CDR3 sequences, over 15% seen once; the top ten hold under 75%. The trim removed 4 bases at V and 6 bases at J, leaving 6 bases unmatched. The CDR3 is 14 amino acids. Germline CDR1 reads SGHVS; CDR2 reads FQNEAQ. This clonotype has more than one count but fewer than ten. Its antigen is not identified. Sequencing used CD8+ T cells from cultured PBMCs, obtained from culture after CMV antigen stimulation. The chain employs TRBV7-8 and TRBJ2-1, with TRBD2 matching over 7 bases. The TCR was taken from a human donor in good health (CMV status not recorded). Some clones in this sample may be carry-over from other donors' samples. The CDR3 DNA follows: TGTGCCAGCAGCTCCGCAACGGGAGGCAATGAGCAGTTCTTC. This translates into CASSSATGGNEQFF.